Listed below are T cell receptor beta chains from one sample, sequenced in a study of T cells expressing NK-cell markers. Reanalyzing the 5' RACE reads, TCRdb keeps one entry per CDR3 protein, without DNA. The listing records roughly 420,000 distinct CDR3 sequences. Sequenced input: blood T cells: a sorted CD56 or NKG2C T cell subset, CD4+ or CD8+ T cells, or bulk PBMC T cells (not recorded which). These receptors all come from a woman between 18 and 70 years old in good health. Each CDR3 is given with its conserved first and last residue. The order of the fields is V gene, J gene, CDR3 protein.

TRBV6-2/TRBV6-3	TRBJ1-1	CASSRQQTGTEAFF
TRBV7-9	TRBJ2-2	CASSFEKVDTGELFF
TRBV29-1	TRBJ2-5	CSVRPGQNQETQYF
TRBV19	TRBJ2-3	CASSPRRQGEDTQYF
TRBV20-1	TRBJ2-1	CSASFAEKYNEQFF
TRBV7-9	TRBJ2-5	CASSRDRGSPETQYF
TRBV24-1	TRBJ2-3	CATSDLPLGSEDTQYF
TRBV12-3/TRBV12-4	TRBJ2-7	CASSLFPPRAGEQYF
TRBV6-1	TRBJ1-1	CASSEWLGGTEAFF
TRBV30	TRBJ2-2	CAWTSGDEGELFF
TRBV27	TRBJ2-3	CASSPGVRTDTQYF
TRBV4-3	TRBJ1-1	CASSQDGLNTEAFF
TRBV24-1	TRBJ2-1	CATSDPGLRNGDEQFF
TRBV7-3	TRBJ2-1	CASSSGASRNEQFF
TRBV5-1	TRBJ1-3	CASTFRDTIYF
TRBV7-7	TRBJ1-6	CASSSRTDPAYGYNSPLHF
TRBV2	TRBJ2-3	CASSRGFSSTDTQYF
TRBV20-1	TRBJ2-1	CSAAETKRSYNEQFF
TRBV18	TRBJ2-4	CASSPSSLAEAKNIQYF
TRBV25-1	TRBJ2-3	CASSPKGTDGLGDTQYF
TRBV7-9	TRBJ2-5	CASSFTGLETQYF
TRBV5-4	TRBJ2-7	CASSGGLDYEQYF
TRBV16	TRBJ2-7	CASSPQSTGTGVF
TRBV5-1	TRBJ2-3	CASSLDLAGSTDTQYF
TRBV6-2/TRBV6-3	TRBJ2-3	CASSATGAGADTQYF
TRBV12-3/TRBV12-4	TRBJ2-3	CASTPDRLAGVVTQYF
TRBV5-6	TRBJ2-3	CASSLSGGWKDTQYF
TRBV5-6	TRBJ1-2	CASSFFRGGSNYGYTF
TRBV20-1	TRBJ1-1	CSARDSVHNTEAFF
TRBV7-6	TRBJ2-3	CASSSRTSSRVSTDTQYF
TRBV21-1	TRBJ2-7	CASSTHTGTDSYEQYF
TRBV4-3	TRBJ1-1	CASSQSTANTEAFF
TRBV12-3/TRBV12-4	TRBJ2-1	CASSPGQGVGEQFF
TRBV2	TRBJ1-1	CASTGGRRTEAFF
TRBV27	TRBJ2-1	CASSPRGDIGSYNEQFF
TRBV7-2	TRBJ2-5	CASSFFPEETQYF
TRBV9	TRBJ2-1	CASSVGTSGGSYNEQFF
TRBV7-9	TRBJ2-7	CASSLTTGFEGQYF
TRBV27	TRBJ2-1	CASSLQGKGYNEQFF
TRBV4-3	TRBJ2-1	CASSQDIGKLGNEQFF
TRBV6-1	TRBJ1-3	CASSRTMGQGVNTIYF
TRBV20-1	TRBJ2-3	CSARDFWTSADTQYF
TRBV7-9	TRBJ2-7	CASSLPANYEQYF
TRBV5-1	TRBJ1-3	CASSLETSSGNTIYF
TRBV12-3/TRBV12-4	TRBJ2-7	CASRDSGTGVYEQYF
TRBV15	TRBJ2-1	CATSRTPPGLAGVDEQFF
TRBV5-8	TRBJ1-1	CASSNRPGRINTEAFF
TRBV5-1	TRBJ1-2	CASSMTGDYGYTF